A selection of T cell receptor beta chains follows, all from one sample in a study of blood T cell repertoires in COVID-19. TCRdb's copy holds only in-frame clones and misses some; the assay was immunoSEQ multiplex PCR. The repertoire has approximately 290,000 clones, nearly 90% of them found once; the top ten carry approximately 4.3%. The sequenced material came from PBMCs or T cells enriched from blood (not recorded which). These receptors were taken from a young woman with acute COVID-19. CDR3s include the opening cysteine and the closing phenylalanine or tryptophan. Each record gives: V gene, clone size, D gene, J gene, CDR3 protein, CDR3 DNA. A D gene is named only where the DNA matches it firmly. Not all rows give a size; the values are once, few, many and, for expanded clones, a class.

V: TRBV5-1; size: NA; D: TRBD2; J: TRBJ2-1; CDR3: CASSLGGSGRGEQFF; DNA: TGCGCCAGCAGCTTGGGGGGCAGCGGGAGGGGTGAGCAGTTCTTC
V: TRBV28; size: few; D: NA; J: TRBJ2-1; CDR3: CASTRFRYNEQFF; DNA: TGTGCCAGCACCCGCTTCAGGTACAATGAGCAGTTCTTC
V: TRBV27; size: NA; D: NA; J: TRBJ2-7; CDR3: CASSVTFSSEQYF; DNA: TGTGCCAGCAGTGTCACCTTTAGCTCCGAGCAGTACTTC
V: TRBV5-4; size: NA; D: NA; J: TRBJ2-7; CDR3: CASSLEVETYEQYF; DNA: TGTGCCAGCAGCTTGGAGGTGGAGACCTACGAGCAGTACTTC
V: TRBV14; size: NA; D: NA; J: TRBJ2-7; CDR3: CASSQEVGGAYEQYF; DNA: TGTGCCAGCAGCCAAGAGGTGGGAGGAGCCTACGAGCAGTACTTC
V: TRBV7-8; size: NA; D: TRBD1; J: TRBJ1-2; CDR3: CASSSGQGVNYGYTF; DNA: TGTGCCAGCAGCTCGGGACAGGGGGTCAACTATGGCTACACCTTC
V: TRBV28; size: NA; D: TRBD2; J: TRBJ2-1; CDR3: CASSSSFWGRETSGFNEQFF; DNA: TGTGCCAGCAGTTCCTCTTTCTGGGGGCGAGAGACTAGCGGTTTCAATGAGCAGTTCTTC
V: TRBV7-7; size: NA; D: NA; J: TRBJ1-1; CDR3: CASSPGGAFF; DNA: TGTGCTAGCAGCCCCGGGGGAGCTTTCTTT
V: TRBV2; size: once; D: TRBD2; J: TRBJ2-3; CDR3: CASSIGLAGVTDTQYF; DNA: TGTGCCAGCAGTATTGGGCTAGCGGGAGTTACAGATACGCAGTATTTT
V: TRBV28; size: NA; D: TRBD2; J: TRBJ2-1; CDR3: CASRGLAGGWEQFF; DNA: TGTGCCAGCAGGGGACTAGCGGGAGGCTGGGAGCAGTTCTTC
V: TRBV18; size: NA; D: TRBD2; J: TRBJ2-5; CDR3: CASSPLNSGSAETQYF; DNA: TGTGCCAGCTCACCGTTGAATAGCGGGAGTGCGGAGACCCAGTACTTC
V: TRBV10-1; size: once; D: NA; J: TRBJ1-5; CDR3: CASSSTPGEPQHF; DNA: TGCGCCAGCAGTTCGACCCCAGGGGAGCCCCAGCATTTT
V: TRBV11-2; size: NA; D: NA; J: TRBJ2-2; CDR3: CASSSQGTGELFF; DNA: TGTGCCAGCAGCTCCCAGGGTACCGGGGAGCTGTTTTTT
V: TRBV6-6; size: NA; D: TRBD2; J: TRBJ2-7; CDR3: CAGATSERHYEQYF; DNA: TGTGCCGGAGCCACTAGCGAGAGGCACTACGAGCAGTACTTC
V: TRBV7-2; size: NA; D: NA; J: TRBJ2-5; CDR3: CASSLSRETQYF; DNA: TGTGCCAGCAGCTTATCTCGAGAGACCCAGTACTTC
V: TRBV29-1; size: NA; D: TRBD2; J: TRBJ2-1; CDR3: CSTRLAVTVNEQFF; DNA: TGCAGCACAAGACTAGCGGTGACTGTGAATGAGCAGTTCTTC
V: TRBV4-1; size: NA; D: TRBD2; J: TRBJ2-7; CDR3: CASSQALAGDYEQYF; DNA: TGCGCCAGCAGCCAAGCACTAGCGGGAGACTACGAGCAGTACTTC
V: TRBV11-2; size: NA; D: NA; J: TRBJ1-4; CDR3: CASSLSGRGSEKLFF; DNA: TGTGCCAGCAGCTTATCGGGCAGGGGAAGTGAAAAACTGTTTTTT
V: TRBV19; size: NA; D: NA; J: TRBJ1-5; CDR3: CASSSLTGAVQPQHF; DNA: TGTGCCAGTAGTAGTCTTACAGGTGCGGTTCAGCCCCAGCATTTT
V: TRBV5-1; size: NA; D: NA; J: TRBJ1-1; CDR3: CASSFAQGGDTEAFF; DNA: TGCGCCAGCAGCTTTGCCCAGGGCGGGGACACTGAAGCTTTCTTT
V: TRBV12-3/TRBV12-4; size: once; D: NA; J: TRBJ2-7; CDR3: CASGLPPHEQYF; DNA: TGTGCCAGCGGACTCCCCCCTCACGAGCAGTACTTC
V: TRBV5-6; size: NA; D: TRBD1; J: TRBJ1-1; CDR3: CASSITQGAIPEAFF; DNA: TGTGCCAGCAGCATAACCCAGGGGGCGATCCCTGAAGCTTTCTTT
V: TRBV18; size: NA; D: NA; J: TRBJ2-2; CDR3: CASSPNWSGQNTGELFF; DNA: TGTGCCAGCTCACCAAACTGGAGCGGGCAGAACACCGGGGAGCTGTTTTTT
V: TRBV28; size: NA; D: TRBD1; J: TRBJ1-1; CDR3: CASSSGQGGTEAFF; DNA: TGTGCCAGCAGTTCGGGACAGGGGGGCACTGAAGCTTTCTTT
V: TRBV6-5; size: NA; D: NA; J: TRBJ1-1; CDR3: CASSETLGGTEAFF; DNA: TGTGCCAGCAGCGAGACCCTCGGGGGTACTGAAGCTTTCTTT
V: TRBV11-2; size: NA; D: TRBD2; J: TRBJ2-1; CDR3: CASSLVGEGNEQFF; DNA: TGTGCCAGCAGCTTAGTAGGGGAGGGGAATGAGCAGTTCTTC
V: TRBV29-1; size: NA; D: NA; J: TRBJ2-7; CDR3: CSVGGGTYEQYF; DNA: TGCAGCGTTGGAGGCGGGACCTACGAGCAGTACTTC
V: TRBV10-1; size: NA; D: NA; J: TRBJ2-7; CDR3: CASSASAAGYEQYF; DNA: TGCGCCAGCAGTGCCTCGGCCGCAGGCTACGAGCAGTACTTC
V: TRBV2; size: NA; D: NA; J: TRBJ1-1; CDR3: CASSEAADFSAFF; DNA: TGTGCCAGCAGTGAAGCGGCCGACTTTTCAGCTTTCTTT
V: TRBV5-1; size: NA; D: NA; J: TRBJ2-1; CDR3: CASSSLGGFYSYNEQFF; DNA: TGCGCCAGCAGCTCACTGGGGGGTTTTTACTCCTACAATGAGCAGTTCTTC
V: TRBV5-6; size: once; D: TRBD1; J: TRBJ1-2; CDR3: CASSLEQGNYGYTF; DNA: TGTGCCAGCAGCTTGGAACAGGGGAACTATGGCTACACCTTC
V: TRBV7-9; size: NA; D: NA; J: TRBJ2-7; CDR3: CASTQLGLRVGEQYF; DNA: TGTGCCAGCACCCAGCTAGGACTACGCGTGGGCGAGCAGTACTTC
V: TRBV2; size: NA; D: TRBD1; J: TRBJ1-2; CDR3: CASSVRTGNGYTF; DNA: TGTGCCAGCAGTGTCCGGACAGGGAACGGCTACACCTTC
V: TRBV6-5; size: NA; D: NA; J: TRBJ2-1; CDR3: CASIYREYNEQFF; DNA: TGTGCCAGCATTTACAGGGAGTACAATGAGCAGTTCTTC
V: TRBV30; size: once; D: NA; J: TRBJ2-3; CDR3: CAWRGSDTQYF; DNA: TGTGCCTGGCGGGGATCAGATACGCAGTATTTT
V: TRBV30; size: NA; D: TRBD1; J: TRBJ2-7; CDR3: CAWGGQGAFYEQYF; DNA: TGTGCCTGGGGAGGACAGGGGGCGTTTTACGAGCAGTACTTC
V: TRBV11-3; size: NA; D: NA; J: TRBJ1-1; CDR3: CASSLSGNTEAFF; DNA: TGTGCCAGCAGCTTATCGGGTAACACTGAAGCTTTCTTT